This T cell receptor beta chain derives from a study of blood T cell repertoires in COVID-19 (dated by TCRdb to about 2020). About the study as a whole: Samples covering the acute and convalescent phases of COVID-19 were provided by collaborators in the United States, Italy and Spain. Samples were obtained from the ongoing ImmuneRACE study (first 160 participants) and from 1,000 to 1,500 subjects provided by 6 global collaborators. Subjects who had been exposed to COVID-19, were actively infected with it, or had recovered from it provided the deeply sampled blood TCRbeta repertoires that made up the dataset. A freely available public database, intended as a resource for researchers studying the immune response to SARS-CoV-2, is where the repertoires were released. Where HLA class I and class II types were available, the types were taken from metadata supplied by the sample provider, not from assay-based typing. The material from the prospective study consisted of cDNA or gDNA derived from T cells, B-cell-depleted T cells, or PBMCs. The sample metadata nearly always contained a de-identified subject ID, COVID-19 status, age in years and sex.

The immunoSEQ Assay, a bias-controlled multiplex PCR, was used to amplify TCRbeta CDR3 regions from genomic DNA. As for how the authors treated the data: The number of nucleated cells in each sample was estimated by amplification of reference gene primers within the assay. Sequence reads were collapsed and filtered to measure the absolute abundance of every unique TCRbeta CDR3 rearrangement. For each sample, productive Simpson clonality was calculated by taking the square root of Simpson's diversity index across productive rearrangements. This is the immuneACCESS table as TCRdb keeps it, with only in-frame sequences that have V and J called. A part of the clones is gone; compared with another copy, unresolved V genes explain less than half, and the rest is unexplained. The V and J calls and clone size come from that table; D and trimming were worked out from the DNA. This sample has around 250,000 clones in its table, and roughly 80% of those were observed once. The ten largest make up about 5% of the sample.

Summary of the overall study and its limitations: The quantity of clinical and demographic metadata differed by source and by participant and was supplied without curation.

Comment on this clone: Its specific antigen is unknown. Base qualities are not recorded, but no much larger clone differs from it by a single base.

Participants in the prospective study were enrolled through a virtual design, were aged roughly 18 to 95 years, and lived in approximately 24 United States geographic areas. Cohort assignment in the prospective study relied on participant-reported clinical history from a screening survey and a study questionnaire. Exposed participants had been in contact, within 2 weeks of entering the study, with a person who had a PCR-confirmed or clinician-diagnosed case of COVID-19. In the prospective study, whole blood, serum and a nasopharyngeal or oropharyngeal swab were collected from each participant by mobile phlebotomists. Participants in the prospective study had the option to provide additional blood draws and questionnaires over an approximately 2-month period. Blood samples from the prospective study were shipped frozen or at room temperature prior to DNA extraction. This TCR derives from a man aged 40-50 years who had been exposed to COVID-19. The sample consisted of PBMCs or T cells enriched from blood (not recorded which).

This receptor has the CDR3 CASSNPVRLSGNTIYF. The DNA reads TGTGCCAGCAGCAATCCTGTACGACTATCTGGAAACACCATATATTTT. This receptor chain uses TRBV7-9 and TRBJ1-3; the D gene identity is not certain. Reading from cysteine to phenylalanine, the CDR3 counts 16 amino acids. The DNA shown is the 48-base CDR3, in frame from base 1. V is pared back by 5 bases and J by 1 base, with 15 bases lying between the germline termini. Taken from the germline V gene (reference sequence), the CDR1 and CDR2 loops are SEHNR and FQNEAQ.